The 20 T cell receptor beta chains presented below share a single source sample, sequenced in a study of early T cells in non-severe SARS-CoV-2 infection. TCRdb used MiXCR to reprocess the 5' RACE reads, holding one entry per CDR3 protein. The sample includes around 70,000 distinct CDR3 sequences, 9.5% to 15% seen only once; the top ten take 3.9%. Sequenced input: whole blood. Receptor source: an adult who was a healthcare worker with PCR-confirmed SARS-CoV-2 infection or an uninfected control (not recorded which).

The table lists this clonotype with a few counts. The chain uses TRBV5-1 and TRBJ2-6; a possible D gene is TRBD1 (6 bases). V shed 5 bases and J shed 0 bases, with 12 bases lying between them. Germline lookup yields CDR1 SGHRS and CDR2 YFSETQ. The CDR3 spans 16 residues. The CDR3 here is CASRDSDFSGANVLTF. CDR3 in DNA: TGCGCCAGCAGGGACAGTGATTTCTCTGGGGCCAACGTCCTGACTTTC.

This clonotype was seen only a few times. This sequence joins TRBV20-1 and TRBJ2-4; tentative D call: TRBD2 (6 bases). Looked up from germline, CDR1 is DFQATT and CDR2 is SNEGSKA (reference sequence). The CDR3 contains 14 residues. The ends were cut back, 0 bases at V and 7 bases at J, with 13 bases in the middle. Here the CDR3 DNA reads TGCAGTGCTAGAGATCGAGCGGGCGGGAACATTCAGTACTTC. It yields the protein CSARDRAGGNIQYF.

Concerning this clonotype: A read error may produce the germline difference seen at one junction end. The CDR3 nucleotides read TGTGCCAGCAGCTTAGGCGGAGCAGGGCCAAGCTTC. Its protein is CASSLGGAGPSF. V and J are TRBV7-2 and TRBJ1-2, with D possibly TRBD1 on 5 matching bases. CDR3 length: 12 residues. Per the germline V gene, CDR1 is SGHTA and CDR2 is FQGNSA. The variable domain in full, completed from reference TRBV7-2 and TRBJ1-2, reads GAGVSQSPSNKVTEKGKDVELRCDPISGHTALYWYRQSLGQGLEFLIYFQGNSAPDKSGLPSDRFSAERTGGSVSTLTIQRTQQEDSAVYLCASSLGGAGPSFGSGTRLTVV.

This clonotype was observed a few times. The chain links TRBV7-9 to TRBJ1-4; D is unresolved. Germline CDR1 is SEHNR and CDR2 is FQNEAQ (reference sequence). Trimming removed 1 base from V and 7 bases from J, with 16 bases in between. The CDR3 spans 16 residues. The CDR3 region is CASSLGVPGVGEKLFF. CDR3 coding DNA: TGTGCCAGCAGCTTAGGGGTCCCGGGAGTTGGTGAAAAACTGTTTTTT.

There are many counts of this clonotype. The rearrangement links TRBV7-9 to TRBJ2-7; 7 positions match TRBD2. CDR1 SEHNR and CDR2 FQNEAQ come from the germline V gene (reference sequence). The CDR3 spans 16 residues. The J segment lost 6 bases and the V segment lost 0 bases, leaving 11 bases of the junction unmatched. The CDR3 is CASSLAGGPFAGEQYF. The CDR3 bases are TGTGCCAGCAGCTTAGCGGGAGGGCCTTTCGCTGGCGAGCAGTACTTC.

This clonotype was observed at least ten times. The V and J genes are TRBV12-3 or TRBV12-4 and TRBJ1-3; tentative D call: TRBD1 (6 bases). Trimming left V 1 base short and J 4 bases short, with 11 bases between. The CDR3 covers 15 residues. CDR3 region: CASSLDRAEGNTIYF. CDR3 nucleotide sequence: TGTGCCAGCAGTTTAGACAGGGCGGAGGGAAACACCATATATTTT.

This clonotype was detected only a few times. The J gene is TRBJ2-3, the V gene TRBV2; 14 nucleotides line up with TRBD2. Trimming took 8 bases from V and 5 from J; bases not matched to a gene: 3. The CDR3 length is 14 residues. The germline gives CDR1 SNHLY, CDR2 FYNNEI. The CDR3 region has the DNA TGTGCCAGCTCTGGACTAGCGGGAGGAGATACGCAGTATTTT. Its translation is CASSGLAGGDTQYF.

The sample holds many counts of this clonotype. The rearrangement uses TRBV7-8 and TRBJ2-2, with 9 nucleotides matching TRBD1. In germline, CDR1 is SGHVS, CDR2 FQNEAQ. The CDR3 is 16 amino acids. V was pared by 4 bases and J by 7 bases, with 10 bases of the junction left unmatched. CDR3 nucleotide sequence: TGTGCCAGCAGCTCTTATTACAGGGGGCAGGGCGGGGAGCTGTTTTTT. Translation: CASSSYYRGQGGELFF.

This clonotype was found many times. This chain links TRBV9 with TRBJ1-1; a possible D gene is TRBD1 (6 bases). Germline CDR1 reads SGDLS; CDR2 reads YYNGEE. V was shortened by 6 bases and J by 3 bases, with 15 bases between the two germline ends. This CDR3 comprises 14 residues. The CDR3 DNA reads TGTGCCAGCACCAGGAGGGGGTTCGACACTGAAGCTTTCTTT. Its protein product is CASTRRGFDTEAFF.

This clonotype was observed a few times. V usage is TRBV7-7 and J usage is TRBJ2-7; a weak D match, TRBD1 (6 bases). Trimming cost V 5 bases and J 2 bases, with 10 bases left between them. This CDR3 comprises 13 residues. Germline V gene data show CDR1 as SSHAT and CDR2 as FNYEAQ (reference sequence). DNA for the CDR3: TGTGCCAGCAGCGAGGGGGAGACCTACGAGCAGTACTTC. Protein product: CASSEGETYEQYF.

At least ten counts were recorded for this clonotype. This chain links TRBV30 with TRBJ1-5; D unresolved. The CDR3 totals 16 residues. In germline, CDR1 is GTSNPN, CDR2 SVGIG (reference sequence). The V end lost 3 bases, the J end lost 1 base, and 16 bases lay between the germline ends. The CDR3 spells CAWSARAARSNQPQHF. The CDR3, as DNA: TGTGCCTGGAGCGCCCGGGCAGCTAGGAGCAATCAGCCCCAGCATTTT. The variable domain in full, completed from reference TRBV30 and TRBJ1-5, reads SQTIHQWPATLVQPVGSPLSLECTVEGTSNPNLYWYRQAAGRGLQLLFYSVGIGQISSEVPQNLSASRPQDRQFILSSKKLLLSDSGFYLCAWSARAARSNQPQHFGDGTRLSIL.

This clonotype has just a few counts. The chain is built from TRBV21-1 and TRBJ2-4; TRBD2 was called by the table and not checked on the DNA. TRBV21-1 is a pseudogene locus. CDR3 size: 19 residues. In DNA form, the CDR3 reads TGTGCCAGCAGCACGGCTAGGACTAGCGGGAGTCTAGCCAAAAACATTCAGTACTTC. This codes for CASSTARTSGSLAKNIQYF.

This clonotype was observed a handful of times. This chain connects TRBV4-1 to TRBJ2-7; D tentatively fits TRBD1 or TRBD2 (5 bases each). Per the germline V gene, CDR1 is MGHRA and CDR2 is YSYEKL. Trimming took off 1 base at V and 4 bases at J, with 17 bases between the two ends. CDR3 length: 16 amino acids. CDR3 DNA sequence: TGCGCCAGCAGCCAAGGGGACGAACAACTCGGGTACGAGCAGTACTTC. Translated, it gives CASSQGDEQLGYEQYF.

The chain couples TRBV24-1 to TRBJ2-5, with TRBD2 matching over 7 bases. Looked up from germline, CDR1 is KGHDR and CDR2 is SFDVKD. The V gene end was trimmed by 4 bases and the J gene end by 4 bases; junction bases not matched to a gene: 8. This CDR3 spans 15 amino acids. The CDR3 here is CATSDPLAGGETQYF. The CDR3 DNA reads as TGTGCCACCAGTGACCCTTTAGCGGGCGGAGAGACCCAGTACTTC.

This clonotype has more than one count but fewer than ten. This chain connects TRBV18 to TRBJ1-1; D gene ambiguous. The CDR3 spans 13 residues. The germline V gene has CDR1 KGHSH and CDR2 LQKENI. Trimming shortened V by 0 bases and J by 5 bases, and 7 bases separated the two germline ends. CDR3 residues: CASSPPSSTEAFF. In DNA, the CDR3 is TGTGCCAGCTCACCACCTAGTTCTACTGAAGCTTTCTTT.

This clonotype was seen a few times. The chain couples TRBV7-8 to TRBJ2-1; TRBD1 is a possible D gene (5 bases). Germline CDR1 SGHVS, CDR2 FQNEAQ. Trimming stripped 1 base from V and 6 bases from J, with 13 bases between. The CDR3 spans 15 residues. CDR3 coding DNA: TGTGCCAGCAGCTTAGTTGCAGGGTCGGGCAATGAGCAGTTCTTC. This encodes CASSLVAGSGNEQFF.

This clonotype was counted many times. This CDR3 reads CASSLGLAGVSNEQFF. CDR3 sequence (DNA): TGTGCCAGCAGCTTGGGACTAGCGGGAGTCAGCAATGAGCAGTTCTTC. The chain joins TRBV5-6 to TRBJ2-1; 12 bases align to TRBD2. V lost 0 bases to trimming and J lost 6 bases; unmatched junction nucleotides: 4. Germline lookup yields CDR1 SGHDT and CDR2 YYEEEE. This CDR3 comprises 16 residues.

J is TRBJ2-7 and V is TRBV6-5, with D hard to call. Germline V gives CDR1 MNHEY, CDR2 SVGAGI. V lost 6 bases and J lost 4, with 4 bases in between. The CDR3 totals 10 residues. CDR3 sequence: CASRRYEQYF. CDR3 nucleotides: TGTGCCAGCAGACGATACGAGCAGTACTTC.

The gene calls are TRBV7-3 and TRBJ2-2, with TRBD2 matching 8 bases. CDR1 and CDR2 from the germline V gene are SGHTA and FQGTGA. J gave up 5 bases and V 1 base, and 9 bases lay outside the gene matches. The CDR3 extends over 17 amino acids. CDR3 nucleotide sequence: TGTGCCAGCAGCTTAAATTCGGCGGGAGGACGGACCGGGGAGCTGTTTTTT. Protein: CASSLNSAGGRTGELFF.

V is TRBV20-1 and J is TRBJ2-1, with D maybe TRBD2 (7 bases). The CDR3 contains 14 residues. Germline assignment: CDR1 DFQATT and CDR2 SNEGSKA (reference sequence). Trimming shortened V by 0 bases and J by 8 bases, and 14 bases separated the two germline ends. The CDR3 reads CSARDLQGRDEQFF. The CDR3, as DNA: TGCAGTGCTAGAGATTTGCAGGGGAGGGATGAGCAGTTCTTC.